These 9 T cell receptor beta chains were all obtained from the same sample, sequenced in a study of siplizumab effects on memory and regulatory T cells. Profiling relied on immunoSEQ multiplex PCR, and the TCRdb table lists in-frame clones only, not all of them. Of 70,000 to 100,000 clones detected, roughly 96% appear once; the ten largest clones hold 0.031%. What was sequenced was naive CD4+ T cells sorted from blood. The origin of the receptors is a human donor in good health.

The J gene is TRBJ1-5, the V gene TRBV7-9; no firm D call. The V end lost 2 bases, the J end lost 0 bases, and 11 bases lay between the germline ends. CDR1 and CDR2 (germline): SEHNR, FQNEAQ (reference sequence). This CDR3 has 16 amino acids. CDR3 bases: TGTGCCAGCAGCTTAAGTGGTTTGGATAGCAATCAGCCCCAGCATTTT. Protein sequence: CASSLSGLDSNQPQHF.

The rearrangement links TRBV5-1 to TRBJ1-3; no firm D call. Germline V gene data show CDR1 as SGHRS and CDR2 as YFSETQ. The CDR3 is 15 residues long. V lost 0 bases and J lost 2, with 9 bases in between. This CDR3 is CASSLGEGTGNTIYF. CDR3 DNA sequence: TGCGCCAGCAGCTTGGGGGAAGGAACTGGAAACACCATATATTTT.

The chain carries TRBV20-1 and TRBJ2-2, with TRBD1 as a possible D gene (6 bases). The germline V and J ends were trimmed by 4 bases and 7 bases, with 7 bases remaining between them. The CDR3 consists of 11 residues. Germline V gene sequence: CDR1 DFQATT, CDR2 SNEGSKA (reference sequence). The CDR3 DNA reads as TGCAGTGCTACAGGGGTCGGGGAGCTGTTTTTT. Protein sequence: CSATGVGELFF.

This sequence joins TRBV28 and TRBJ2-7; possible D gene TRBD2, 6 bases. V dropped 5 bases and J dropped 4 bases, with 18 bases sitting between them. Looked up from germline, CDR1 is MDHEN and CDR2 is SYDVKM. CDR3 length: 15 residues. CDR3 DNA sequence: TGTGCCAGCAGTACGCGGCGGGGCGCAAATTACGAGCAGTACTTC. Residues: CASSTRRGANYEQYF.

This clone was seen a handful of times. V gene TRBV4-1 combines with J gene TRBJ1-1; D unclear. The CDR3 totals 14 residues. The germline gives CDR1 MGHRA, CDR2 YSYEKL. V was clipped by 3 bases and J by 4 bases, with 12 bases between them. The CDR3 loop is CASSQRRSSTEAFF. DNA of the CDR3: TGCGCCAGCAGCCAGAGAAGGAGTAGCACTGAAGCTTTCTTT.

This chain links TRBV5-1 with TRBJ2-1; D tentatively reads TRBD1 or TRBD2 (6 bases each). The V and J ends lost 2 bases and 5 bases respectively, with 14 bases between them. There are 15 residues in the CDR3. The germline V gene has CDR1 SGHRS and CDR2 YFSETQ. CDR3 protein: CASSLPDRTNNEQFF. The CDR3 DNA sequence: TGCGCCAGCAGCTTACCCGACAGGACTAACAATGAGCAGTTCTTC.

V and J are TRBV9 and TRBJ1-1, with 8 bases that match TRBD1. CDR3 length equals 17 residues. V dropped 0 bases and J dropped 3; count of bases not matched to a gene: 10. Germline CDR1 SGDLS, CDR2 YYNGEE. This CDR3 is CASSVGSGGYRHTEAFF. CDR3 coding DNA: TGTGCCAGCAGCGTAGGATCAGGGGGCTACCGACACACTGAAGCTTTCTTT. Together with reference TRBV9 and TRBJ1-1, the CDR3 gives the full variable domain: DSGVTQTPKHLITATGQRVTLRCSPRSGDLSVYWYQQSLDQGLQFLIQYYNGEERAKGNILERFSAQQFPDLHSELNLSSLELGDSALYFCASSVGSGGYRHTEAFFGQGTRLTVV.

This clone occurred once. This rearrangement joins TRBV5-1 to TRBJ1-2, with 7 bases identical to TRBD1. CDR1 SGHRS and CDR2 YFSETQ come from the germline V gene. CDR3 length: 14 residues. V trimming: 4 bases; J trimming: 10 bases; junction bases outside the gene matches: 13. The CDR3 sequence: CASSPDRAPSDYTF. The CDR3 nucleotides are TGCGCCAGCAGCCCCGACAGGGCACCTTCGGACTACACCTTC.

The genes are TRBV10-3 and TRBJ1-1, with D perhaps TRBD1 (6 bases). CDR3 length: 14 residues. Germline V lookup: CDR1 ENHRY, CDR2 SYGVKD. V lost 5 bases, J lost 2 bases, and 12 bases lay in between. CDR3 in DNA: TGTGCCATCAGTTGGGGGGGCTCAAACACTGAAGCTTTCTTT. It yields the protein CAISWGGSNTEAFF.